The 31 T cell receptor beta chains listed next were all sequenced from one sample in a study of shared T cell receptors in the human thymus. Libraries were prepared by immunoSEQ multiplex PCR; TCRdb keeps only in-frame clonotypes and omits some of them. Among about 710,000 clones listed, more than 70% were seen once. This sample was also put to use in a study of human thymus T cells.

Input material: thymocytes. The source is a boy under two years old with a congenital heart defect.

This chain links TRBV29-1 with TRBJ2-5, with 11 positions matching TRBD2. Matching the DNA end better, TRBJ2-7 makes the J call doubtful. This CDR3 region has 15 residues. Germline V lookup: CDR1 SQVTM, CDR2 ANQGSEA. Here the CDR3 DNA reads TGCAGCGTCACTAGCGGGAGTACGAGCTCCTACGAGCAGTACTTC. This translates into CSVTSGSTSSYEQYF.

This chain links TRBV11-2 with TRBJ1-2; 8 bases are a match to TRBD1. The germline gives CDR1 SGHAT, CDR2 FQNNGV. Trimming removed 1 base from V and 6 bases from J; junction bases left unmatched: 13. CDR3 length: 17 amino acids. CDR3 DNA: TGTGCCAGCAGCTTAGGATTGTTGCGCGAGACAGGGGATGGCTACACCTTC. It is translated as CASSLGLLRETGDGYTF.

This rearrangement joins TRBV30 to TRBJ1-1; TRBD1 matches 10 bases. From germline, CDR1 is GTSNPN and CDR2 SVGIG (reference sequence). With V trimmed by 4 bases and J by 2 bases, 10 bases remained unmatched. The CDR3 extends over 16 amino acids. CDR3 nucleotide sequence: TGTGCCTGGACCCCGGGACAGGGGAACCCTAACACTGAAGCTTTCTTT. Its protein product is CAWTPGQGNPNTEAFF.

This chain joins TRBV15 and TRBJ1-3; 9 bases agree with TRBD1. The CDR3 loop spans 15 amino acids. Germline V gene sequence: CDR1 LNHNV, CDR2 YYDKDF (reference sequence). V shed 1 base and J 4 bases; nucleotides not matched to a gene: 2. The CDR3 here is CATSRGTGEGNTIYF. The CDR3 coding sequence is TGTGCCACCAGCAGAGGGACAGGGGAAGGAAACACCATATATTTT.

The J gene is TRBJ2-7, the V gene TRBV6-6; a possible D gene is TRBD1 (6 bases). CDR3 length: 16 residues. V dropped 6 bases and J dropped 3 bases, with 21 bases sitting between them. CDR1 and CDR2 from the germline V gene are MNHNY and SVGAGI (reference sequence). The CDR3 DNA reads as TGTGCCAGCAGCTCAACCGGGACACTCCGTTACTACGAGCAGTACTTC. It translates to CASSSTGTLRYYEQYF.

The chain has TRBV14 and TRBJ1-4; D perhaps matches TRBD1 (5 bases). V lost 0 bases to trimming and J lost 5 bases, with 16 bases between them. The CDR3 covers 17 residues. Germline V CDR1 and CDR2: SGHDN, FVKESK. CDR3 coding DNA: TGTGCCAGCAGCCAAGATATTGTAGGGCAGGGCAATGAAAAACTGTTTTTT. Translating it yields CASSQDIVGQGNEKLFF.

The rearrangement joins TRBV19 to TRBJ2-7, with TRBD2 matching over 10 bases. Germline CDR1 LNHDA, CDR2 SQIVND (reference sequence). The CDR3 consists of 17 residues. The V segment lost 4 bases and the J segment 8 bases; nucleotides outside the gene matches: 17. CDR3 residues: CASSSPPSGRWATKQYF. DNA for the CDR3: TGTGCCAGTAGTAGTCCGCCTAGCGGGAGATGGGCTACGAAGCAGTACTTC.

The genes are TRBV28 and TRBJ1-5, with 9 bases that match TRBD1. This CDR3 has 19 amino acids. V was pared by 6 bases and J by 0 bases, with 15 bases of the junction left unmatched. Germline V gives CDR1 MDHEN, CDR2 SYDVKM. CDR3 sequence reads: CASREADRGQFYSNQPQHF. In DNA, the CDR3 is TGTGCCAGCAGGGAAGCGGACAGGGGCCAATTCTATAGCAATCAGCCCCAGCATTTT.

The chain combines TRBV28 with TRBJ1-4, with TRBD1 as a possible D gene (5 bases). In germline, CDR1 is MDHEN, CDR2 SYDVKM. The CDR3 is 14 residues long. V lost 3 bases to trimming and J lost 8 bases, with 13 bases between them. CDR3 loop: CASSLRGLREKLFF. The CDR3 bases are TGTGCCAGCAGTTTGAGGGGACTTCGAGAAAAACTGTTTTTT.

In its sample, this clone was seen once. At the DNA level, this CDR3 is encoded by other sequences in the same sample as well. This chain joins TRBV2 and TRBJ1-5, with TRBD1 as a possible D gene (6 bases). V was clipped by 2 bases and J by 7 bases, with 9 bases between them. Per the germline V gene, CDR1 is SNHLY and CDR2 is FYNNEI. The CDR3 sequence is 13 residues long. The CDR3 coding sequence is TGTGCCAGCAGTGAACAGGGGTCCCAGCCCCAGCATTTT. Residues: CASSEQGSQPQHF.

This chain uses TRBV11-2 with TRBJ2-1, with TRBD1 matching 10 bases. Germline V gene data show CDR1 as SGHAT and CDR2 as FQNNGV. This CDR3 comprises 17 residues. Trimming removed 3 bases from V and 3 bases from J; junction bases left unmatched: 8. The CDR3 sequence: CASSLTPGQGLYNEQFF. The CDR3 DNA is TGTGCCAGCAGCTTGACCCCGGGACAGGGGCTCTACAATGAGCAGTTCTTC.

The CDR3 coding sequence is TGTGCCAGCAGCGAGCATCGCGGAATAGCGGGAGGGGGTGAGCAGTTCTTC. Translated, it gives CASSEHRGIAGGGEQFF. The chain employs TRBV7-6 and TRBJ2-1; 11 bases match TRBD2. The V and J ends lost 5 bases and 9 bases, in that order; junction bases with no gene match: 15. The CDR3 is 17 residues long. Germline CDR1 SGHVS, CDR2 FNYEAQ.

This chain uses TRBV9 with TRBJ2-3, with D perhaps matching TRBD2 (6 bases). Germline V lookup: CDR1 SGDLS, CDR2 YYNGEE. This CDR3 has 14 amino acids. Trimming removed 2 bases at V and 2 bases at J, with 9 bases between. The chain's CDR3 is CASSVAGITDTQYF. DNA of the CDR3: TGTGCCAGCAGCGTGGCGGGGATCACAGATACGCAGTATTTT.

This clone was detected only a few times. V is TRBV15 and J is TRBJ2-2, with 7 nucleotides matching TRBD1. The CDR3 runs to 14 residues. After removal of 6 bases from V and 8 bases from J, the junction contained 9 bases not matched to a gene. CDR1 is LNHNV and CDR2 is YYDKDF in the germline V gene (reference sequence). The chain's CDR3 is CATSTPGQSGELFF. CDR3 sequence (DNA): TGTGCCACCAGTACCCCGGGACAGAGTGGGGAGCTGTTTTTT.

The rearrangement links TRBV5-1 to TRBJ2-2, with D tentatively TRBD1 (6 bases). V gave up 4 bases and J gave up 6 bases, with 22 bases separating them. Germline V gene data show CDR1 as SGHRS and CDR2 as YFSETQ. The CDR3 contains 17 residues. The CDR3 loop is CASSKPGTKQGSGELFF. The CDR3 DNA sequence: TGCGCCAGCAGCAAGCCTGGGACGAAACAGGGTTCCGGGGAGCTGTTTTTT. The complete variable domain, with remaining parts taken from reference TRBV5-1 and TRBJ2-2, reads KAGVTQTPRYLIKTRGQQVTLSCSPISGHRSVSWYQQTPGQGLQFLFEYFSETQRNKGNFPGRFSGRQFSNSRSEMNVSTLELGDSALYLCASSKPGTKQGSGELFFGEGSRLTVL.

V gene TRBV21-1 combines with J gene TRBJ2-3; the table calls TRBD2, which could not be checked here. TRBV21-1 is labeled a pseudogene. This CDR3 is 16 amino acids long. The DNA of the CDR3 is TGTGCCAGCAGCAAATGGAGGGGGGGCATGAAGGATACGCAGTATTTT. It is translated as CASSKWRGGMKDTQYF.

CDR3 sequence reads: CASSTHSGGGPEQFF. The DNA of the CDR3 is TGCGCCAGCAGCACCCATTCCGGGGGAGGCCCTGAGCAGTTCTTC. The chain uses TRBV5-1 and TRBJ2-1, with D perhaps matching TRBD2 (6 bases). V lost 4 bases and J lost 9, with 20 bases in between. Looked up from germline, CDR1 is SGHRS and CDR2 is YFSETQ. The CDR3 covers 15 residues.

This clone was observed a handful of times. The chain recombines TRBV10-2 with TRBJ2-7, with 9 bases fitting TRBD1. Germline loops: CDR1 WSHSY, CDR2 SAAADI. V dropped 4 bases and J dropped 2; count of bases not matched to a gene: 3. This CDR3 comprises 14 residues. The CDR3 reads CASSARDRAYEQYF. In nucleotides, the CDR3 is TGCGCCAGCAGTGCCCGGGACAGGGCCTACGAGCAGTACTTC.

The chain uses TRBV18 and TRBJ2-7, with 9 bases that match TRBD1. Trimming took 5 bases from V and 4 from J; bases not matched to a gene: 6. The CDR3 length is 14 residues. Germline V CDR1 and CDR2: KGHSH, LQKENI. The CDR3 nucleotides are TGTGCCAGCTCAGGCCGGGACAGGGAGTACGAGCAGTACTTC. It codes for CASSGRDREYEQYF.

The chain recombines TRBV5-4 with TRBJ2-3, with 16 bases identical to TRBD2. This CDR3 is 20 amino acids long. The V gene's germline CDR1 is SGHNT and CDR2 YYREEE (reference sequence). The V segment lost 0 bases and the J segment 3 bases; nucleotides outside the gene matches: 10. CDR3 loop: CASSLAEGLAGGPETDTQYF. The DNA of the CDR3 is TGTGCCAGCAGCTTGGCAGAGGGACTAGCGGGAGGGCCGGAGACAGATACGCAGTATTTT.

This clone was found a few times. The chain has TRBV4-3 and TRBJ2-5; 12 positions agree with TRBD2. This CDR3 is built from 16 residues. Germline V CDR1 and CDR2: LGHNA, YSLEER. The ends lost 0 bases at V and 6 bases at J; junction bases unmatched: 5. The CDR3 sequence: CASSQETSGSLKTQYF. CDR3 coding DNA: TGCGCCAGCAGCCAAGAGACTAGCGGGAGCCTAAAGACCCAGTACTTC.

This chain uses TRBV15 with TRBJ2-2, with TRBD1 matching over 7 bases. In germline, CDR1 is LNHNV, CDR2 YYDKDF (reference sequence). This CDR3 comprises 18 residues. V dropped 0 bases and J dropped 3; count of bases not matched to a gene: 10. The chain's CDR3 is CATSRDCWQGVHTGELFF. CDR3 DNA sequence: TGTGCCACCAGCAGAGACTGCTGGCAGGGGGTTCACACCGGGGAGCTGTTTTTT.

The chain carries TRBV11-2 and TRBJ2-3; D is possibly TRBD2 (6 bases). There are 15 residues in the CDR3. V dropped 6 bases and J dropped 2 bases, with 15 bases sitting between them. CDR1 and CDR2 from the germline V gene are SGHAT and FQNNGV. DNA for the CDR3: TGTGCCAGCAGTCGGGACTGGACGTACACAGATACGCAGTATTTT. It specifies CASSRDWTYTDTQYF.

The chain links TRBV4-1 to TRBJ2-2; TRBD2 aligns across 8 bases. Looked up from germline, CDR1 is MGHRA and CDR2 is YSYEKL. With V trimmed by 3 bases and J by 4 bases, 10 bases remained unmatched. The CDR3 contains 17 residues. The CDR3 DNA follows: TGCGCCAGCAGCCACCGCGTCCCGGGGGGGCCCACCGGGGAGCTGTTTTTT. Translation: CASSHRVPGGPTGELFF.

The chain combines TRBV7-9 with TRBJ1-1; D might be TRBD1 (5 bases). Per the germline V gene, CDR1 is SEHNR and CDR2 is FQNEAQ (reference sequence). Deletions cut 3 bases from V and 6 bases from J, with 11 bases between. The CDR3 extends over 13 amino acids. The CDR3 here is CASSFQSGSEAFF. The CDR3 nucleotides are TGTGCCAGCAGCTTTCAATCAGGGTCTGAAGCTTTCTTT.

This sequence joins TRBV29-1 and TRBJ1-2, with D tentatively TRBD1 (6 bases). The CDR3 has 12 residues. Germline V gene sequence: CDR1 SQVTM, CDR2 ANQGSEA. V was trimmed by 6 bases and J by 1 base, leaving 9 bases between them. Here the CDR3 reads CSVRDINYGYTF. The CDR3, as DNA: TGCAGCGTCCGGGACATTAACTATGGCTACACCTTC.

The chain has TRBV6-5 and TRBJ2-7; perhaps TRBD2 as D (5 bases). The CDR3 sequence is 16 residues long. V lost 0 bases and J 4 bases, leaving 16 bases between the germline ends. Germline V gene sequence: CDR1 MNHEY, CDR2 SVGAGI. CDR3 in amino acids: CASSYSLDSNSYEQYF. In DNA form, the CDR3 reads TGTGCCAGCAGTTACTCGCTGGACTCCAACTCATACGAGCAGTACTTC.

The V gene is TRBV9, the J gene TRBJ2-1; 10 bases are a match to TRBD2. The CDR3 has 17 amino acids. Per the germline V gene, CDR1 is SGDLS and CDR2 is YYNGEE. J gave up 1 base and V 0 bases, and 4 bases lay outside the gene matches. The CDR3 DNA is TGTGCCAGCAGCGTAGGGCTAGCGGGAGAGTCCTACAATGAGCAGTTCTTC. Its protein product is CASSVGLAGESYNEQFF. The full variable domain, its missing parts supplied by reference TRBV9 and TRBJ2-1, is DSGVTQTPKHLITATGQRVTLRCSPRSGDLSVYWYQQSLDQGLQFLIQYYNGEERAKGNILERFSAQQFPDLHSELNLSSLELGDSALYFCASSVGLAGESYNEQFFGPGTRLTVL.

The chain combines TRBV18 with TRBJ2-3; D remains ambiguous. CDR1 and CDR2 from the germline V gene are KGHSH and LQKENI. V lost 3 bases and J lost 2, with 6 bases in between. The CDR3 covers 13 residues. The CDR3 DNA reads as TGTGCCAGCTCACCGTCCTACACAGATACGCAGTATTTT. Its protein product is CASSPSYTDTQYF.

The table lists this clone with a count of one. For the CDR3, the DNA is TGTGCCAGCAGCCGGGTGACCTACGAGCAGTACTTC. Translating gives CASSRVTYEQYF. This chain connects TRBV28 to TRBJ2-7, with D hard to call. This CDR3 has 12 residues. V was shortened by 6 bases and J by 2 bases, with 8 bases between the two germline ends. Germline-derived CDR1 and CDR2 are MDHEN and SYDVKM.

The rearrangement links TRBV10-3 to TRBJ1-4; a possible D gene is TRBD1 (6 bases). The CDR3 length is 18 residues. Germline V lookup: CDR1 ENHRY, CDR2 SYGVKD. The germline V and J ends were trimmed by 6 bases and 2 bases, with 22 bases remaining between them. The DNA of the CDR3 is TGTGCCATCAGCCCAACAGGGTACGGTGTTGCGACTAATGAAAAACTGTTTTTT. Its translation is CAISPTGYGVATNEKLFF.